Sequencing of this T cell receptor beta chain was carried out in a study of T cells in localized non-small cell lung cancer. This clone was seen only once. Assay used: immunoSEQ multiplex PCR; TCRdb lists only in-frame clones, some missing. Among tens of thousands of clones, approximately 84% were seen once, and the ten largest hold about 14%. This sample comprised peripheral blood, obtained before any cancer treatment. This TCR was recovered from a female donor aged 60 or older with stage I lung adenocarcinoma.

The CDR3 reads CATSRDWGQENEQFF. The CDR3 DNA reads TGTGCCACCAGCAGAGATTGGGGACAGGAAAATGAGCAGTTCTTC. The genes are TRBV15 and TRBJ2-1; 8 bases are shared with TRBD1. The V and J ends lost 0 bases and 7 bases, in that order; junction bases with no gene match: 5. The CDR3 is made up of 15 amino acids. Germline assignment: CDR1 LNHNV and CDR2 YYDKDF (reference sequence).